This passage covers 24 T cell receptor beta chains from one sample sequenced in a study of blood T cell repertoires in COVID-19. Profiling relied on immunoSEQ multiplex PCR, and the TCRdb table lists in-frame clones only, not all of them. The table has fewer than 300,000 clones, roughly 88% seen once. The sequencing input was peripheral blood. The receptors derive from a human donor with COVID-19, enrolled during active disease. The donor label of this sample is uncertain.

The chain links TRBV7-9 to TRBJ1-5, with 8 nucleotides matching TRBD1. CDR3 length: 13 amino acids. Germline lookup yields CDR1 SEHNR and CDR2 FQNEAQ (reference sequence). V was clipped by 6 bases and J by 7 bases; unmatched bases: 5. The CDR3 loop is CASSPGGRQPQHF. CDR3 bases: TGTGCCAGCAGTCCAGGGGGCAGGCAGCCCCAGCATTTT.

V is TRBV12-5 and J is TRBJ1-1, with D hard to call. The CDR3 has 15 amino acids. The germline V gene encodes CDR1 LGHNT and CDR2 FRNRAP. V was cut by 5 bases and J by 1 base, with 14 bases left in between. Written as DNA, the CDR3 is TGTGCTAGTGGTCCCCCCTCAGGCCGGAACACTGAAGCTTTCTTT. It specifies CASGPPSGRNTEAFF.

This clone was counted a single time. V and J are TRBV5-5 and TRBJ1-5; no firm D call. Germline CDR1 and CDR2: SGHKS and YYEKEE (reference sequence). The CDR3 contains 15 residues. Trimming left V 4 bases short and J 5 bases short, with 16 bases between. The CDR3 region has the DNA TGTGCCAGCAGCCGTCTCTTCGGGGTCTATCAGCCCCAGCATTTT. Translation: CASSRLFGVYQPQHF. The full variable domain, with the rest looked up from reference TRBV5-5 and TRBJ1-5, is DAGVTQSPTHLIKTRGQQVTLRCSPISGHKSVSWYQQVLGQGPQFIFQYYEKEERGRGNFPDRFSARQFPNYSSELNVNALLLGDSALYLCASSRLFGVYQPQHFGDGTRLSIL.

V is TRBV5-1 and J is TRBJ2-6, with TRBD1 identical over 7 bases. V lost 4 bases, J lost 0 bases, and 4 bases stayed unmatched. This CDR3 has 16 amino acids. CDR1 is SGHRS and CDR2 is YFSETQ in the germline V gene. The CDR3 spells CASSLGQSSGANVLTF. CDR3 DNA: TGCGCCAGCAGCCTGGGACAGTCCTCTGGGGCCAACGTCCTGACTTTC.

CDR3 loop: CASSLGLFMNTEAFF. DNA of the CDR3: TGTGCCAGCAGTTTAGGGCTGTTCATGAACACTGAAGCTTTCTTT. The V call is TRBV27, the J call TRBJ1-1; D unresolved. The V end was cut by 2 bases, the J end by 0 bases, with 10 bases between. CDR1 MNHEY and CDR2 SMNVEV come from the germline V gene (reference sequence). The CDR3 consists of 15 residues.

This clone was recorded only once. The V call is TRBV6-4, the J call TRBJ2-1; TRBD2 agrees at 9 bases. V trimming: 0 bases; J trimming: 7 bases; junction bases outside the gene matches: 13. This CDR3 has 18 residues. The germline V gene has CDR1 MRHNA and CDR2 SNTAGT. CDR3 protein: CASSDSFRPSGDRNEQFF. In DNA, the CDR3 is TGTGCCAGCAGTGACTCTTTTCGGCCTAGCGGGGACCGGAATGAGCAGTTCTTC.

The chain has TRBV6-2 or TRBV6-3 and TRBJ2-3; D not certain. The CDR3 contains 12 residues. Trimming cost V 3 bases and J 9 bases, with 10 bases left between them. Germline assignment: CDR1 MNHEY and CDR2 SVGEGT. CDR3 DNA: TGTGCCAGCAGTTATCGCGCGGCCACGCAGTATTTT. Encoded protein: CASSYRAATQYF.

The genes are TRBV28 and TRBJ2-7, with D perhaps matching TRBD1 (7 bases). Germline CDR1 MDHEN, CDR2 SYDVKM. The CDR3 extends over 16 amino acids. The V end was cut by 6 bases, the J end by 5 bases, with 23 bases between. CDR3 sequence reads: CASRLARTGGANEQYF. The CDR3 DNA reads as TGTGCCAGCAGACTCGCAAGGACAGGCGGGGCAAACGAGCAGTACTTC.

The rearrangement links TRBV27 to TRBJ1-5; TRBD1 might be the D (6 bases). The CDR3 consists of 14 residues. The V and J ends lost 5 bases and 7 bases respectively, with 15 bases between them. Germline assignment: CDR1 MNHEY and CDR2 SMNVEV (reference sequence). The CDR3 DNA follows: TGTGCCAGCAGTCTCCCCAGGGGTGGGCAGCCCCAGCATTTT. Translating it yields CASSLPRGGQPQHF.

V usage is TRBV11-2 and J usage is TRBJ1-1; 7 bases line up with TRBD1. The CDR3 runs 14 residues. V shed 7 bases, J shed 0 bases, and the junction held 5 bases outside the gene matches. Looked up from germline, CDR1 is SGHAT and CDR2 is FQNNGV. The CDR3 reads CASTRGQVNTEAFF. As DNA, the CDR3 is TGTGCCAGCACCCGTGGACAGGTGAACACTGAAGCTTTCTTT.

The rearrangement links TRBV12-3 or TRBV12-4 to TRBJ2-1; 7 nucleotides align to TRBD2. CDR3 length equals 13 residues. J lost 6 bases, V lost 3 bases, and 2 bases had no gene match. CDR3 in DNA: TGTGCCAGCAGTTTGGGGGGGTCCAATGAGCAGTTCTTC. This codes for CASSLGGSNEQFF.

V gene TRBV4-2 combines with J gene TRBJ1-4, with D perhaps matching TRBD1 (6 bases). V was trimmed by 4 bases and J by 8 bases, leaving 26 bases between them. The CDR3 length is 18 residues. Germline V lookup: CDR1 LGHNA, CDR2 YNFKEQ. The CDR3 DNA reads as TGTGCCAGCAGCCCGGCAACAGGGTACGAGGCCCGGCCCGAAAAACTGTTTTTT. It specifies CASSPATGYEARPEKLFF.

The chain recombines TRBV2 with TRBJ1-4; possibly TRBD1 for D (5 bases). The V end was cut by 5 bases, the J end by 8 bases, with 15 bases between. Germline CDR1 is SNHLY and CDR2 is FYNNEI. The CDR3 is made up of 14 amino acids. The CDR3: CASSPPPRGEKLFF. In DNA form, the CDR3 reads TGTGCCAGCAGTCCTCCGCCCCGGGGGGAAAAACTGTTTTTT.

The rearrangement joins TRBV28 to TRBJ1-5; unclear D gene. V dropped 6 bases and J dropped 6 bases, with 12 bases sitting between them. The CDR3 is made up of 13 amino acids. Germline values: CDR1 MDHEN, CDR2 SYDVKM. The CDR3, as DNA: TGTGCCAGCAGACAGCTCGACCCTCAGCCCCAGCATTTT. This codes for CASRQLDPQPQHF.

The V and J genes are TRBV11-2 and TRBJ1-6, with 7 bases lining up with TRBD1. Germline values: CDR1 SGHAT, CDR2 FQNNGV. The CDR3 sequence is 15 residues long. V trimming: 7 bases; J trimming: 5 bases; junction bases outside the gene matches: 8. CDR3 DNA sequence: TGTGCCAGCACCCTAAGACAGGGTGATAATTCACCCCTCCACTTT. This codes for CASTLRQGDNSPLHF.

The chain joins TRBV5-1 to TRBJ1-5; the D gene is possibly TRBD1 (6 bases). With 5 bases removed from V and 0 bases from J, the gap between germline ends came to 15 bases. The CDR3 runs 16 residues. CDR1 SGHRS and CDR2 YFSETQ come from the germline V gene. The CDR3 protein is CASSLGAEPSNQPQHF. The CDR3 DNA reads TGCGCCAGCAGTCTGGGGGCAGAACCTAGCAATCAGCCCCAGCATTTT. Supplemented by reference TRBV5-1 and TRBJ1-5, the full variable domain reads KAGVTQTPRYLIKTRGQQVTLSCSPISGHRSVSWYQQTPGQGLQFLFEYFSETQRNKGNFPGRFSGRQFSNSRSEMNVSTLELGDSALYLCASSLGAEPSNQPQHFGDGTRLSIL.

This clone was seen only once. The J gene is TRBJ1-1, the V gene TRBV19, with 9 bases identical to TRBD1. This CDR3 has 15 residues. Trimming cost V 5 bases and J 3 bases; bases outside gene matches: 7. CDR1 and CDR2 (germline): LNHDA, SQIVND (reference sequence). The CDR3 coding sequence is TGTGCCAGTAGTCCGGGGACAGGGAAGTACACTGAAGCTTTCTTT. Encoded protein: CASSPGTGKYTEAFF.

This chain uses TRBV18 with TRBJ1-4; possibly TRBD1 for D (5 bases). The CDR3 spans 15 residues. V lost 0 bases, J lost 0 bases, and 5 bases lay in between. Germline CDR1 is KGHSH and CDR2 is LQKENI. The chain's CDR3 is CASSPPTATNEKLFF. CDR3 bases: TGTGCCAGCTCACCACCGACAGCAACTAATGAAAAACTGTTTTTT. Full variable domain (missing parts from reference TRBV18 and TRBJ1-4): NAGVMQNPRHLVRRRGQEARLRCSPMKGHSHVYWYRQLPEEGLKFMVYLQKENIIDESGMPKERFSAEFPKEGPSILRIQQVVRGDSAAYFCASSPPTATNEKLFFGSGTQLSVL.

The CDR3 spells CASSEDQETQYF. CDR3 bases: TGTGCCAGCAGCGAGGACCAAGAGACCCAGTACTTC. The chain recombines TRBV6-5 with TRBJ2-5; D uncertain. There are 12 residues in the CDR3. Trimming removed 6 bases from V and 0 bases from J, with 5 bases in between. Germline V gene lookup returns CDR1 MNHEY and CDR2 SVGAGI.

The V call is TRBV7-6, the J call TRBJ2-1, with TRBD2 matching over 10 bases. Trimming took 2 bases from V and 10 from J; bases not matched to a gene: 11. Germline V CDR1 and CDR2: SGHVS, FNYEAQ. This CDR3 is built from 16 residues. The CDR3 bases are TGTGCCAGCAGCTTATCTCGGCTAGCGGGAGCGGGCGAGCAGTTCTTC. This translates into CASSLSRLAGAGEQFF.

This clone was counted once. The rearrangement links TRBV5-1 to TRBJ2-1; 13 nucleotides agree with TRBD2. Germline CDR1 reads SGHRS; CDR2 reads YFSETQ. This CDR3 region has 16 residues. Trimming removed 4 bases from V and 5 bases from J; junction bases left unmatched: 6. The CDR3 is CASSLGLAGPDNEQFF. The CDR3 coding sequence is TGCGCCAGCAGCCTGGGACTAGCGGGACCTGACAATGAGCAGTTCTTC. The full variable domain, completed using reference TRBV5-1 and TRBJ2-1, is KAGVTQTPRYLIKTRGQQVTLSCSPISGHRSVSWYQQTPGQGLQFLFEYFSETQRNKGNFPGRFSGRQFSNSRSEMNVSTLELGDSALYLCASSLGLAGPDNEQFFGPGTRLTVL.

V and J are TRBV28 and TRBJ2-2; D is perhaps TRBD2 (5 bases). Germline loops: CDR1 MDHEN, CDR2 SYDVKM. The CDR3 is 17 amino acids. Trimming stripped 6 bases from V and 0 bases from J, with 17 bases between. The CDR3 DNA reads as TGTGCCAGCAGACTACTATCGGGGTCCTCGAACACCGGGGAGCTGTTTTTT. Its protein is CASRLLSGSSNTGELFF. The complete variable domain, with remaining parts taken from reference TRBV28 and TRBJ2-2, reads DVKVTQSSRYLVKRTGEKVFLECVQDMDHENMFWYRQDPGLGLRLIYFSYDVKMKEKGDIPEGYSVSREKKERFSLILESASTNQTSMYLCASRLLSGSSNTGELFFGEGSRLTVL.

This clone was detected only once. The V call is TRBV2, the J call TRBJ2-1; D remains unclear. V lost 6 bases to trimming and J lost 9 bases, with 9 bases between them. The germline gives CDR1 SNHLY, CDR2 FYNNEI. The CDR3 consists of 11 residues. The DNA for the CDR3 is TGTGCCAGCAGCCAGTATACTGAGCAGTTCTTC. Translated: CASSQYTEQFF.

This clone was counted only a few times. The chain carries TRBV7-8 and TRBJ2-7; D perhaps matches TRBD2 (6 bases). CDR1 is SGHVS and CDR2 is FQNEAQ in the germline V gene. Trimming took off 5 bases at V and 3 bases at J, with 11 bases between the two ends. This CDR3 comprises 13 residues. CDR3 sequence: CASSPRRGYEQYF. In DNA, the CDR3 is TGTGCCAGCAGCCCCCGGAGGGGCTACGAGCAGTACTTC.